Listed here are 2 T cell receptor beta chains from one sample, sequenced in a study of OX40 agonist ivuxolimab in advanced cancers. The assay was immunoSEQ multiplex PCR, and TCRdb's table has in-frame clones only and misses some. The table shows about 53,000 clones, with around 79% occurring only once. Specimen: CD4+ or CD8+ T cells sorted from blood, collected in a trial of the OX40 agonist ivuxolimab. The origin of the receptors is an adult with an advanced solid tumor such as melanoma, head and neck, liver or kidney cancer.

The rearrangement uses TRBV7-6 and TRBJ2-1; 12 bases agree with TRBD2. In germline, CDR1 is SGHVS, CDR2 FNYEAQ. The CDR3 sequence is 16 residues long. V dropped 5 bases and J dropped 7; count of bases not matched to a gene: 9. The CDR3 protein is CASSRLAGGPGNEQFF. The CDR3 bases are TGTGCCAGCAGCCGTCTAGCGGGGGGGCCCGGGAATGAGCAGTTCTTC.

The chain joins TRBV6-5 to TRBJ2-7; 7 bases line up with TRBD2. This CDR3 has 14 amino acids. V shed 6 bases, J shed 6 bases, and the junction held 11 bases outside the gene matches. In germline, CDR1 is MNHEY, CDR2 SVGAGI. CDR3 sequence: CASSRREGPLEQYF. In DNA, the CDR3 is TGTGCCAGCAGCCGCAGGGAGGGCCCCCTCGAGCAGTACTTC.